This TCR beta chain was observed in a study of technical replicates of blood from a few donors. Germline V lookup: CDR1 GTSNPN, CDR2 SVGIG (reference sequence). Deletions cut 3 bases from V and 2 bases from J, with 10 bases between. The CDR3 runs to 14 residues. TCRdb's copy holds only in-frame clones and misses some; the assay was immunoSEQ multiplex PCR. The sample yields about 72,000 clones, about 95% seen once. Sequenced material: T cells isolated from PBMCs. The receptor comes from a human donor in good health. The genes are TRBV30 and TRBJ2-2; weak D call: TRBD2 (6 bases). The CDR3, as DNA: TGTGCCTGGAGGCCGGGAGCAAACACCGGGGAGCTGTTTTTT. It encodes CAWRPGANTGELFF.